These 21 T cell receptor beta chains originate from one sample sequenced in a study of blood T cell repertoires in COVID-19. Clones were sequenced by immunoSEQ multiplex PCR, and TCRdb holds only the in-frame ones, with some missing. The data contain a few hundred thousand clones, approximately 86% of them singletons. The sequenced material came from peripheral blood. The receptors originated from a human donor in a cohort sampled during active COVID-19.

The V gene is TRBV18, the J gene TRBJ2-7, with TRBD1 matching 7 bases. The CDR3 contains 15 residues. Germline V gene sequence: CDR1 KGHSH, CDR2 LQKENI. V dropped 0 bases and J dropped 3; count of bases not matched to a gene: 5. CDR3 bases: TGTGCCAGCTCACCACCGGGACAGAGCTTCTACGAGCAGTACTTC. Translated, it gives CASSPPGQSFYEQYF.

The chain links TRBV29-1 to TRBJ1-2; TRBD1 matches 8 bases. The germline V gene encodes CDR1 SQVTM and CDR2 ANQGSEA. CDR3 length: 13 residues. Trimming cost V 1 base and J 4 bases; bases outside gene matches: 2. CDR3 residues: CSVEGQGLYGYTF. For the CDR3, the DNA is TGCAGCGTTGAAGGACAGGGGCTCTATGGCTACACCTTC.

The chain links TRBV11-2 to TRBJ2-5; unclear D gene. The CDR3 is made up of 11 amino acids. The V end lost 6 bases, the J end lost 4 bases, and 6 bases lay between the germline ends. From germline, CDR1 is SGHAT and CDR2 FQNNGV. CDR3 nucleotides: TGTGCCAGCAGTTCAGGAGAGACCCAGTACTTC. Translating gives CASSSGETQYF.

V usage is TRBV6-1 and J usage is TRBJ1-3; the D gene is possibly TRBD1 (5 bases). Germline CDR1 and CDR2: MNHNS and SASEGT. CDR3 length: 14 residues. V lost 2 bases and J 6 bases, leaving 11 bases between the germline ends. CDR3 DNA: TGTGCCAGCAGTGAATCGGGGGGAACAAACACCATATATTTT. Translating gives CASSESGGTNTIYF.

Only a few counts were recorded for this clone. The chain links TRBV28 to TRBJ2-1, with D perhaps TRBD1 (6 bases). The CDR3 is 13 amino acids. Germline loops: CDR1 MDHEN, CDR2 SYDVKM. V was pared by 4 bases and J by 8 bases, with 12 bases between. Here the CDR3 DNA reads TGTGCCAGCAGTTATGGGGGCCGCGATGAGCAGTTCTTC. Its translation: CASSYGGRDEQFF.

This chain links TRBV30 with TRBJ2-1; 9 bases line up with TRBD2. The CDR3 spans 15 residues. V shed 5 bases and J 8 bases; nucleotides not matched to a gene: 13. The germline V gene has CDR1 GTSNPN and CDR2 SVGIG (reference sequence). The CDR3 loop is CAWARRAGGPDEQFF. The CDR3 bases are TGTGCCTGGGCCCGCCGGGCGGGGGGGCCTGATGAGCAGTTCTTC.

In this sample, this clone turned up once. The chain joins TRBV7-3 to TRBJ1-2; 7 bases map to TRBD1. The CDR3 consists of 18 residues. Germline V gene lookup returns CDR1 SGHTA and CDR2 FQGTGA. V shed 10 bases, J shed 2 bases, and the junction held 22 bases outside the gene matches. CDR3 coding DNA: TGTGCCACCTCTGGGGGAATGATCGACAGGGCGAGGAACTATGGCTACACCTTC. Residues: CATSGGMIDRARNYGYTF.

This sequence joins TRBV2 and TRBJ2-5, with 12 bases fitting TRBD2. The CDR3 has 18 amino acids. The ends lost 5 bases at V and 4 bases at J; junction bases unmatched: 14. The germline CDR1 and CDR2 sequences are SNHLY and FYNNEI. The CDR3 protein is CASSPLSHGLAGRETQYF. For the CDR3, the DNA is TGTGCCAGCAGTCCCCTTTCTCACGGACTAGCGGGGAGAGAGACCCAGTACTTC.

V usage is TRBV4-1 and J usage is TRBJ2-1; tentative D call: TRBD1 (6 bases). This CDR3 has 15 residues. V lost 4 bases to trimming and J lost 0 bases, with 10 bases between them. Germline V lookup: CDR1 MGHRA, CDR2 YSYEKL. In DNA, the CDR3 is TGCGCCAGCAGCCCAGGGGCCTACTCCTACAATGAGCAGTTCTTC. Translation: CASSPGAYSYNEQFF.

This clone was counted once. The chain links TRBV18 to TRBJ2-5, with 7 nucleotides matching TRBD1. Germline loops: CDR1 KGHSH, CDR2 LQKENI. The junction had 8 bases not matched to a gene; V was cut back by 1 base and J by 6 bases. This CDR3 spans 15 amino acids. CDR3 protein: CASSPRQGNLQTQYF. In DNA form, the CDR3 reads TGTGCCAGCTCACCACGACAGGGTAATCTGCAGACCCAGTACTTC.

The chain uses TRBV29-1 and TRBJ1-4, with TRBD1 matching 11 bases. Trimming removed 5 bases from V and 8 bases from J; junction bases left unmatched: 4. The CDR3 runs 13 residues. From germline, CDR1 is SQVTM and CDR2 ANQGSEA. For the CDR3, the DNA is TGCAGCGTTAAGGGACAGGGGGAAGAAAAACTGTTTTTT. This codes for CSVKGQGEEKLFF.

This clone was seen a single time. The chain recombines TRBV12-3 or TRBV12-4 with TRBJ2-5, with 7 bases that match TRBD2. The CDR3 runs to 13 residues. Trimming removed 6 bases from V and 4 bases from J; junction bases left unmatched: 5. Written as DNA, the CDR3 is TGTGCCAGCAGATCCGGGACTACAGAGACCCAGTACTTC. This gives the protein CASRSGTTETQYF.

This chain joins TRBV7-3 and TRBJ2-2; D gene ambiguous. CDR1 is SGHTA and CDR2 is FQGTGA in the germline V gene. This CDR3 comprises 14 residues. V dropped 0 bases and J dropped 5 bases, with 7 bases sitting between them. The CDR3 nucleotides read TGTGCCAGCAGCTTAACGTCCTATACCGGGGAGCTGTTTTTT. As protein: CASSLTSYTGELFF.

This clone was found once. The V and J genes are TRBV6-5 and TRBJ2-2; 10 positions match TRBD2. Germline V gene data show CDR1 as MNHEY and CDR2 as SVGAGI. This CDR3 is built from 15 residues. V dropped 8 bases and J dropped 6; count of bases not matched to a gene: 9. The CDR3, as DNA: TGTGCCAGCGGACCTAGCGGGAGTCATTCCGGGGAGCTGTTTTTT. It yields the protein CASGPSGSHSGELFF.

The chain links TRBV9 to TRBJ1-2; D is possibly TRBD1 (5 bases). The CDR3 has 19 amino acids. Germline assignment: CDR1 SGDLS and CDR2 YYNGEE. The ends were cut back, 4 bases at V and 7 bases at J, with 32 bases in the middle. The CDR3 loop reads CASSRQVGYRIPIGGGYTF. CDR3 bases: TGTGCCAGCAGCCGGCAGGTGGGGTACAGGATCCCTATCGGGGGTGGCTACACCTTC.

The rearrangement joins TRBV7-9 to TRBJ2-3, with TRBD1 as a possible D gene (6 bases). Germline V lookup: CDR1 SEHNR, CDR2 FQNEAQ (reference sequence). V was cut by 3 bases and J by 0 bases, with 13 bases left in between. There are 16 residues in the CDR3. CDR3 region: CASSFSETGSTDTQYF. In nucleotides, the CDR3 is TGTGCCAGCAGCTTTTCCGAGACAGGAAGCACAGATACGCAGTATTTT.

This rearrangement joins TRBV7-8 to TRBJ1-3, with D perhaps matching TRBD1 (6 bases). Germline V gene lookup returns CDR1 SGHVS and CDR2 FQNEAQ. The CDR3 consists of 20 residues. V was shortened by 2 bases and J by 4 bases, with 27 bases between the two germline ends. DNA for the CDR3: TGTGCCAGCAGCTTAAGTGGTCTTGGGGGCCCCGACCTAAAGGGAAACACCATATATTTT. Protein sequence: CASSLSGLGGPDLKGNTIYF.

The chain combines TRBV19 with TRBJ2-5, with TRBD2 matching over 13 bases. CDR3 length: 19 residues. V shed 5 bases and J 4 bases; nucleotides not matched to a gene: 16. Germline V CDR1 and CDR2: LNHDA, SQIVND (reference sequence). The CDR3 protein is CASSPSPFGLAGEIETQYF. The CDR3 DNA reads TGTGCCAGTAGTCCCTCCCCCTTTGGACTAGCGGGGGAGATAGAGACCCAGTACTTC.

The chain is built from TRBV5-1 and TRBJ2-1; D perhaps matches TRBD1 (8 bases). Germline lookup yields CDR1 SGHRS and CDR2 YFSETQ. The V gene lost 5 bases and the J gene lost 4 bases, with 16 bases spanning the gap. The CDR3 extends over 15 amino acids. CDR3 protein: CASRGGTGVYNEQFF. CDR3 nucleotide sequence: TGCGCCAGCAGGGGGGGGACAGGTGTTTACAATGAGCAGTTCTTC.

V gene TRBV30 combines with J gene TRBJ1-4; weak D call: TRBD1 (5 bases). Germline CDR1 is GTSNPN and CDR2 is SVGIG (reference sequence). CDR3 length equals 16 residues. Trimming took 2 bases from V and 7 from J, leaving 20 bases between them. The CDR3 bases are TGTGCCTGGAGTAGGTCGACAGCCGTTAGGGGTGAAAAACTGTTTTTT. Translation: CAWSRSTAVRGEKLFF.

V usage is TRBV5-1 and J usage is TRBJ1-6, with D perhaps TRBD1 (6 bases). In germline, CDR1 is SGHRS, CDR2 YFSETQ. V gave up 0 bases and J gave up 10 bases, with 14 bases separating them. This CDR3 comprises 15 residues. CDR3 in amino acids: CASSLGTDSFSPLHF. CDR3 in DNA: TGCGCCAGCAGCTTGGGGACAGATTCCTTCTCACCCCTCCACTTT.